The 29 T cell receptor beta chains below come from one sample, sequenced in a study of OX40 agonist ivuxolimab in advanced cancers. The method was immunoSEQ multiplex PCR; TCRdb's version includes in-frame clones alone and lacks a portion of them. The sample contains 20,000 to 25,000 clones, about nine tenths of which appear only once. Here the sequenced sample was CD4+ or CD8+ T cells sorted from blood, taken in a trial of the OX40 agonist ivuxolimab. The receptors here all came from an adult with an advanced solid tumor such as melanoma, head and neck, liver or kidney cancer.

The CDR3 spells CASLGEATNIQYF. In nucleotides, the CDR3 is TGCGCCAGCTTAGGGGAGGCTACAAACATTCAGTACTTC. The chain combines TRBV10-2 with TRBJ2-4, with D perhaps matching TRBD2 (6 bases). V was trimmed by 8 bases and J by 6 bases, leaving 14 bases between them. The CDR3 length is 13 residues. The germline V gene has CDR1 WSHSY and CDR2 SAAADI.

This rearrangement joins TRBV15 to TRBJ2-3; 8 bases line up with TRBD1. The CDR3 covers 16 residues. With 0 bases clipped from V and 0 bases from J, the junction kept 2 bases outside the gene matches. The germline CDR1 and CDR2 sequences are LNHNV and YYDKDF (reference sequence). CDR3 sequence (DNA): TGTGCCACCAGCAGAGATTGGACAGGGAGCACAGATACGCAGTATTTT. It is translated as CATSRDWTGSTDTQYF.

The chain carries TRBV5-1 and TRBJ2-7, with 9 bases aligning to TRBD2. J was trimmed by 2 bases and V by 4 bases; bases with no gene match: 1. Germline V gene sequence: CDR1 SGHRS, CDR2 YFSETQ. This CDR3 has 13 amino acids. The CDR3 region is CASSLAGTYEQYF. The CDR3 DNA reads as TGCGCCAGCAGCCTAGCGGGGACCTACGAGCAGTACTTC.

The chain couples TRBV5-1 to TRBJ1-1; D gene uncertain. The V end lost 0 bases, the J end lost 6 bases, and 9 bases lay between the germline ends. CDR1 SGHRS and CDR2 YFSETQ come from the germline V gene. This CDR3 is 13 amino acids long. CDR3 residues: CASSLEAGAEAFF. In nucleotides, the CDR3 is TGCGCCAGCAGCTTGGAGGCGGGCGCTGAAGCTTTCTTT.

The rearrangement joins TRBV7-2 to TRBJ2-2; D is tentatively TRBD1 or TRBD2 (5 bases each). The CDR3 has 15 residues. CDR1 and CDR2 from the germline V gene are SGHTA and FQGNSA. V lost 1 base, J lost 7 bases, and 13 bases lay in between. The CDR3 DNA follows: TGTGCCAGCAGCTTAGTAGCTCAGGGAGACGGGGAGCTGTTTTTT. As protein: CASSLVAQGDGELFF. The full variable domain, in which reference TRBV7-2 and TRBJ2-2 provide the parts outside the CDR3, is GAGVSQSPSNKVTEKGKDVELRCDPISGHTALYWYRQSLGQGLEFLIYFQGNSAPDKSGLPSDRFSAERTGGSVSTLTIQRTQQEDSAVYLCASSLVAQGDGELFFGEGSRLTVL.

The gene calls are TRBV6-6 and TRBJ2-7; 12 bases fit TRBD2. The CDR3 sequence is 15 residues long. Germline values: CDR1 MNHNY, CDR2 SVGAGI (reference sequence). The V segment lost 0 bases and the J segment 6 bases; nucleotides outside the gene matches: 3. CDR3 sequence reads: CASSYSTSGSGEQYF. In DNA form, the CDR3 reads TGTGCCAGCAGTTACTCGACTAGCGGGAGCGGCGAGCAGTACTTC.

V is TRBV6-5 and J is TRBJ1-5; D is unresolved. The V gene's germline CDR1 is MNHEY and CDR2 SVGAGI. This CDR3 has 13 amino acids. Trimming shortened V by 2 bases and J by 1 base, and 3 bases separated the two germline ends. For the CDR3, the DNA is TGTGCCAGCAGTTACGGCAGCAATCAGCCCCAGCATTTT. Translation gives CASSYGSNQPQHF.

CDR3 amino acids: CASSLVQRNTEAFF. Written as DNA, the CDR3 is TGTGCCAGCAGCTTAGTCCAACGGAACACTGAAGCTTTCTTT. This rearrangement joins TRBV13 to TRBJ1-1; D call uncertain. CDR1 and CDR2 from the germline V gene are PRHDT and FYEKMQ (reference sequence). The CDR3 runs 14 residues. Between the trimmed V and J ends, which lost 1 base and 1 base, there was a span of 7 bases.

The chain combines TRBV11-2 with TRBJ2-3; no clear D. The V and J ends lost 1 base and 0 bases respectively, with 8 bases between them. CDR1 is SGHAT, CDR2 FQNNGV, per germline. The CDR3 is 15 residues long. This chain's CDR3 is CASSLVSESTDTQYF. CDR3 bases: TGTGCCAGCAGCTTAGTATCGGAAAGCACAGATACGCAGTATTTT.

This clone was detected only a few times. The chain uses TRBV7-9 and TRBJ2-1; the D gene is possibly TRBD2 (7 bases). The germline gives CDR1 SEHNR, CDR2 FQNEAQ (reference sequence). This CDR3 spans 14 amino acids. V dropped 2 bases and J dropped 9 bases, with 14 bases sitting between them. CDR3 amino acids: CASSLTGGIGEQFF. In DNA, the CDR3 is TGTGCCAGCAGCTTAACGGGGGGCATAGGTGAGCAGTTCTTC.

This chain links TRBV12-2 with TRBJ1-2. TRBV12-2 corresponds to a pseudogene. This CDR3 is 14 amino acids long. CDR3: CASRLRRDNYGYTF. The CDR3 nucleotides are TGTGCAAGTCGCTTAAGGAGGGATAACTATGGCTACACCTTC.

V and J are TRBV18 and TRBJ1-3; tentative D call: TRBD1 (6 bases). The ends were cut back, 1 base at V and 3 bases at J, with 19 bases in the middle. The CDR3 consists of 18 residues. Germline CDR1 and CDR2: KGHSH and LQKENI. The CDR3, as DNA: TGTGCCAGCTCACCACGGTTTGCACAGGGCCAGGATGGAAACACCATATATTTT. It yields the protein CASSPRFAQGQDGNTIYF.

This CDR3 is CASRSGASYEQYF. DNA of the CDR3: TGCGCCAGCAGGAGCGGAGCCTCCTACGAGCAGTACTTC. The genes are TRBV10-2 and TRBJ2-7, with a tentative D call TRBD2 (5 bases). V lost 6 bases, J lost 0 bases, and 9 bases lay in between. In germline, CDR1 is WSHSY, CDR2 SAAADI. The CDR3 loop spans 13 amino acids.

The rearrangement links TRBV6-1 to TRBJ1-5; D gene ambiguous. The germline V gene has CDR1 MNHNS and CDR2 SASEGT. CDR3 length equals 13 residues. V was pared by 9 bases and J by 4 bases, with 13 bases between. The CDR3 DNA reads as TGTGCCAGGGAAGGTTTGGGGAATCAGCCCCAGCATTTT. It specifies CAREGLGNQPQHF.

This chain uses TRBV7-8 with TRBJ2-5, with TRBD1 as a possible D gene (6 bases). V was clipped by 1 base and J by 6 bases, with 9 bases between them. Per germline, CDR1 SGHVS and CDR2 FQNEAQ. The CDR3 covers 13 residues. CDR3 DNA sequence: TGTGCCAGCAGCTTAGGAGGGGGTCAGACCCAGTACTTC. Amino acid sequence: CASSLGGGQTQYF.

This chain uses TRBV5-5 with TRBJ2-7; D is undetermined. The CDR3 has 14 amino acids. CDR1 is SGHKS and CDR2 is YYEKEE in the germline V gene (reference sequence). V lost 4 bases, J lost 1 base, and 12 bases lay in between. CDR3 loop: CASSGITASYEQYF. In DNA, the CDR3 is TGTGCCAGCAGCGGTATTACAGCGTCCTACGAGCAGTACTTC.

The chain combines TRBV28 with TRBJ2-1, with a tentative D call TRBD1 (6 bases). Germline V gene lookup returns CDR1 MDHEN and CDR2 SYDVKM. V shed 3 bases and J shed 0 bases, with 15 bases lying between them. The length of the CDR3 is 17 residues. CDR3 loop: CASSFLHGQSSYNEQFF. CDR3 nucleotides: TGTGCCAGCAGTTTCTTACATGGACAGAGCTCCTACAATGAGCAGTTCTTC.

The chain joins TRBV10-1 to TRBJ2-7; the match to TRBD1 covers 8 bases. The V gene's germline CDR1 is WNHNN and CDR2 SYGVQD (reference sequence). Trimming took 8 bases from V and 6 from J; bases not matched to a gene: 3. The CDR3 spans 11 residues. CDR3 sequence reads: CASGQGGEQYF. As DNA, the CDR3 is TGCGCCAGCGGACAGGGCGGCGAGCAGTACTTC.

V is TRBV13 and J is TRBJ1-2, with D unresolved. Per germline, CDR1 PRHDT and CDR2 FYEKMQ (reference sequence). V lost 2 bases, J lost 5 bases, and 9 bases lay in between. This CDR3 comprises 13 residues. The CDR3 protein is CASSLSRSYGYTF. DNA of the CDR3: TGTGCCAGCAGCTTAAGCCGGTCGTATGGCTACACCTTC.

This CDR3 is CAWADRGREKLFF. The CDR3, as DNA: TGTGCCTGGGCCGACAGGGGGAGAGAAAAACTGTTTTTT. The chain is built from TRBV30 and TRBJ1-4, with 9 positions matching TRBD1. Per germline, CDR1 GTSNPN and CDR2 SVGIG (reference sequence). This CDR3 is built from 13 residues. Trimming at V came to 5 bases and at J to 8 bases, leaving 6 bases not matched to a gene. Using reference TRBV30 and TRBJ1-4 for the parts outside the CDR3, the full variable domain is SQTIHQWPATLVQPVGSPLSLECTVEGTSNPNLYWYRQAAGRGLQLLFYSVGIGQISSEVPQNLSASRPQDRQFILSSKKLLLSDSGFYLCAWADRGREKLFFGSGTQLSVL.

This clone was counted between two and nine times. The chain recombines TRBV11-2 with TRBJ1-6, with D possibly matching TRBD1 (5 bases). Looked up from germline, CDR1 is SGHAT and CDR2 is FQNNGV. V was clipped by 0 bases and J by 10 bases, with 16 bases between them. The CDR3 covers 16 residues. The CDR3 spells CASSLEVGAGRSPLHF. Written as DNA, the CDR3 is TGTGCCAGCAGCTTAGAAGTAGGGGCAGGTCGGTCACCCCTCCACTTT.

CDR3 protein: CAIEGGGTYEQYF. CDR3 coding DNA: TGTGCCATCGAAGGGGGGGGCACCTACGAGCAGTACTTC. The chain carries TRBV28 and TRBJ2-7; D is possibly TRBD2 (7 bases). This CDR3 contains 13 residues. The germline V gene has CDR1 MDHEN and CDR2 SYDVKM. Trimming stripped 10 bases from V and 2 bases from J, with 15 bases between.

The CDR3 sequence: CASSLGSTYEQYF. The CDR3, as DNA: TGTGCCAGCAGCTTGGGTAGCACCTACGAGCAGTACTTC. The chain employs TRBV5-6 and TRBJ2-5; D call uncertain. Near its end, the DNA agrees better with TRBJ2-7, so the J call may be wrong. The CDR3 extends over 13 amino acids. Germline CDR1 reads SGHDT; CDR2 reads YYEEEE.

The V and J genes are TRBV5-1 and TRBJ2-5; TRBD1 agrees at 11 bases. The J call could be wrong; TRBJ2-7 is a better fit for the DNA end. Per germline, CDR1 SGHRS and CDR2 YFSETQ. The CDR3 runs 15 residues. The CDR3 loop is CASSLRDRGIYEQYF. In DNA, the CDR3 is TGCGCCAGCAGCTTAAGGGACAGGGGGATCTACGAGCAGTACTTC.

The count of this clone is one. The chain has TRBV4-1 and TRBJ1-1; D is unclear. Trimming removed 0 bases from V and 11 bases from J, with 16 bases in between. The CDR3 covers 14 residues. The germline gives CDR1 MGHRA, CDR2 YSYEKL. The CDR3 DNA is TGCGCCAGCAGCCAAGATCCACTGCAGGTTCGGGCTTTCTTT. It specifies CASSQDPLQVRAFF.

The V and J genes are TRBV2 and TRBJ2-5; D is perhaps TRBD2 (5 bases). With the DNA end fitting TRBJ2-7 better, the J assignment may be wrong. The CDR3 has 14 amino acids. CDR1 and CDR2 from the germline V gene are SNHLY and FYNNEI. The CDR3 nucleotides are TGTGCCAGCAGGATCGGAGGAATCTCCTACGAGCAGTACTTC. It is translated as CASRIGGISYEQYF.

The gene calls are TRBV5-1 and TRBJ2-7; no reliable D call. The CDR3 extends over 12 amino acids. Looked up from germline, CDR1 is SGHRS and CDR2 is YFSETQ. Trimming took 2 bases from V and 12 from J, leaving 15 bases between them. The CDR3 is CASSFLRLGRYF. As DNA, the CDR3 is TGCGCCAGCAGCTTTCTGCGGCTAGGCCGGTACTTC.

The chain combines TRBV5-4 with TRBJ2-7; a weak D match, TRBD2 (6 bases). This CDR3 is built from 15 residues. Germline values: CDR1 SGHNT, CDR2 YYREEE (reference sequence). The V end lost 4 bases, the J end lost 5 bases, and 19 bases lay between the germline ends. The CDR3: CASSMEYGGSDEQYF. The CDR3 region has the DNA TGTGCCAGCAGCATGGAATACGGAGGGAGCGACGAGCAGTACTTC.

This chain links TRBV5-1 with TRBJ2-1; D is unclear. Germline V gives CDR1 SGHRS, CDR2 YFSETQ. V was trimmed by 2 bases and J by 3 bases, leaving 12 bases between them. The CDR3 consists of 15 residues. The CDR3 loop is CASSLEAQSYNEQFF. CDR3 nucleotides: TGCGCCAGCAGCTTAGAGGCGCAAAGCTACAATGAGCAGTTCTTC. Looking up the rest from reference TRBV5-1 and TRBJ2-1 gives the full variable domain: KAGVTQTPRYLIKTRGQQVTLSCSPISGHRSVSWYQQTPGQGLQFLFEYFSETQRNKGNFPGRFSGRQFSNSRSEMNVSTLELGDSALYLCASSLEAQSYNEQFFGPGTRLTVL.